The rows below give T cell receptor beta chains drawn from one sample of a study of blood T cell repertoires in COVID-19. Generated by immunoSEQ multiplex PCR, the TCRdb table keeps only in-frame clones and is missing some. Of roughly 230,000 clones listed, 75% to 85% are singletons. Input material: peripheral blood. The origin of the receptors is a woman aged 50 to 60 with acute or convalescent COVID-19. The CDR3 runs from the conserved cysteine through the conserved F or W. D genes are given only for firm matches. Size values are once, few and many counts, or a class for expanded clones, and some rows have none.

CDR3: CASSHKQGGRAQPQHF
DNA: TGTGCCAGCTCGCACAAACAGGGTGGAAGGGCTCAGCCCCAGCATTTT
J: TRBJ1-5
size: -
D: -
V: TRBV18

CDR3: CATTPRQGGNSPLHF
DNA: TGTGCCACCACCCCAAGACAGGGAGGTAATTCACCCCTCCACTTT
J: TRBJ1-6
size: -
D: TRBD1
V: TRBV15

CDR3: CASSKDRDNEQFF
DNA: TGTGCCAGCAGCAAGGACAGGGACAATGAGCAGTTCTTC
J: TRBJ2-1
size: once
D: TRBD1
V: TRBV11-3

CDR3: CASSLGVSGVETQYF
DNA: TGTGCCAGCAGCTTAGGGGTTAGCGGGGTAGAGACCCAGTACTTC
J: TRBJ2-5
size: -
D: TRBD2
V: TRBV7-2

CDR3: CASSERLAGGTYNEQFF
DNA: TGCGCCAGCAGCGAGCGACTAGCGGGGGGGACCTACAATGAGCAGTTCTTC
J: TRBJ2-1
size: -
D: TRBD2
V: TRBV4-3

CDR3: CASSLAVSGRGTYNEQFF
DNA: TGTGCCAGCAGCTTAGCTGTATCGGGCAGGGGGACCTACAATGAGCAGTTCTTC
J: TRBJ2-1
size: -
D: TRBD1
V: TRBV11-2

CDR3: CASSTLVGGTEAFF
DNA: TGCGCCAGCAGCACGCTGGTCGGGGGCACTGAAGCTTTCTTT
J: TRBJ1-1
size: -
D: -
V: TRBV5-1

CDR3: CASSRGGSPQETQYF
DNA: TGTGCCAGCAGCCGGGGGGGGAGTCCCCAAGAGACCCAGTACTTC
J: TRBJ2-5
size: -
D: TRBD2
V: TRBV3-1/TRBV3-2

CDR3: CASTIPGYGYTF
DNA: TGTGCCAGCACTATTCCCGGCTATGGCTACACCTTC
J: TRBJ1-2
size: -
D: -
V: TRBV28

CDR3: CASGPFGQSLNIQYF
DNA: TGTGCCAGCGGCCCTTTTGGACAGAGCCTAAACATTCAGTACTTC
J: TRBJ2-4
size: -
D: -
V: TRBV3-1/TRBV3-2

CDR3: CSVETLAGGTDTQYF
DNA: TGCAGCGTTGAAACTTTAGCGGGGGGAACAGATACGCAGTATTTT
J: TRBJ2-3
size: -
D: TRBD2
V: TRBV29-1